These 32 T cell receptor beta chains were sequenced from one sample in a study of beta chain features in type 1 diabetes. Findings and limits, study-wide: TCRB CDR3s from Type 1 diabetes patients were moderately but significantly shorter in all four CD4+ subsets.

Which antigens these TCRs recognize remains unknown. The entirety of the isolated RNA underwent reverse transcription, so expressed TCRB transcripts were sequenced. The method was immunoSEQ multiplex PCR; TCRdb's version includes in-frame clones alone and lacks a portion of them. The sample lists about 340,000 clones; about 14% were seen once. Sequenced: naive CD4+ T cells from blood. These receptors originate from a woman aged 18-29 years with type 1 diabetes.

There are a few counts of this clone. The rearrangement uses TRBV7-8 and TRBJ2-7; possibly TRBD1 for D (5 bases). Germline lookup yields CDR1 SGHVS and CDR2 FQNEAQ. This CDR3 region has 15 residues. Trimming took 5 bases from V and 2 from J, leaving 16 bases between them. CDR3 region: CASSPSEDTAYEQYF. The CDR3 DNA sequence: TGTGCCAGCAGCCCCAGCGAGGACACGGCCTACGAGCAGTACTTC.

A few counts support this clone. The V gene is TRBV29-1, the J gene TRBJ2-4; TRBD2 aligns across 8 bases. CDR3 size: 14 residues. V lost 4 bases and J lost 2; bases outside the gene matches: 4. The germline CDR1 and CDR2 sequences are SQVTM and ANQGSEA. For the CDR3, the DNA is TGCAGCGTTGGCAGCGGGAGACCCAAAAACATTCAGTACTTC. Protein product: CSVGSGRPKNIQYF.

The table lists this clone with a few counts. This chain connects TRBV10-3 to TRBJ2-3; 8 bases are a match to TRBD2. This CDR3 contains 15 residues. Germline V gives CDR1 ENHRY, CDR2 SYGVKD. J was trimmed by 2 bases and V by 8 bases; bases with no gene match: 9. CDR3 protein: CAIAGTGGFTDTQYF. Written as DNA, the CDR3 is TGTGCCATCGCTGGAACGGGAGGGTTCACAGATACGCAGTATTTT.

The V and J genes are TRBV6-1 and TRBJ2-2; a possible D gene is TRBD2 (5 bases). Trimming stripped 1 base from V and 2 bases from J, with 11 bases between. Germline V CDR1 and CDR2: MNHNS, SASEGT. The CDR3 length is 16 residues. The CDR3 is CASSEGAAANTGELFF. The CDR3 DNA is TGTGCCAGCAGTGAAGGGGCAGCGGCTAACACCGGGGAGCTGTTTTTT.

Details on this clone: Within the sample, other DNA sequences also encode this same CDR3. V usage is TRBV19 and J usage is TRBJ2-1, with TRBD2 identical over 13 bases. J gave up 3 bases and V 5 bases, and 4 bases lay outside the gene matches. Germline CDR1 reads LNHDA; CDR2 reads SQIVND (reference sequence). The CDR3 has 16 amino acids. CDR3 protein: CASSSRTSGSYNEQFF. CDR3 sequence (DNA): TGTGCCAGTAGTTCCCGGACTAGCGGGAGCTACAATGAGCAGTTCTTC.

This clone was counted a few times. The chain uses TRBV7-2 and TRBJ2-2; D not resolved. Trimming stripped 2 bases from V and 4 bases from J, with 11 bases between. Per the germline V gene, CDR1 is SGHTA and CDR2 is FQGNSA. The CDR3 extends over 15 amino acids. Here the CDR3 reads CASSLWLGSTGELFF. The CDR3 bases are TGTGCCAGCAGCTTATGGCTAGGTTCCACCGGGGAGCTGTTTTTT.

There are a few counts of this clone. The chain uses TRBV30 and TRBJ1-2; 11 nucleotides agree with TRBD1. There are 14 residues in the CDR3. The V and J ends lost 3 bases and 5 bases, in that order; junction bases with no gene match: 5. Germline lookup yields CDR1 GTSNPN and CDR2 SVGIG (reference sequence). The CDR3 DNA reads as TGTGCCTGGAGCGATTGGGACAGGGGGTATGGCTACACCTTC. Residues: CAWSDWDRGYGYTF. Combining the CDR3 with reference TRBV30 and TRBJ1-2 gives the whole variable domain SQTIHQWPATLVQPVGSPLSLECTVEGTSNPNLYWYRQAAGRGLQLLFYSVGIGQISSEVPQNLSASRPQDRQFILSSKKLLLSDSGFYLCAWSDWDRGYGYTFGSGTRLTVV.

This clone has a handful of counts. The chain is built from TRBV11-2 and TRBJ1-2; no firm D call. V was shortened by 0 bases and J by 6 bases, with 11 bases between the two germline ends. This CDR3 has 14 residues. Germline loops: CDR1 SGHAT, CDR2 FQNNGV. The CDR3 reads CASSLDYSRNGYTF. CDR3 bases: TGTGCCAGCAGCTTAGACTACAGCCGGAATGGCTACACCTTC.

The rearrangement joins TRBV29-1 to TRBJ2-1; TRBD2 agrees at 11 bases. Germline trimming cut 6 bases from V and 4 bases from J; bases unmatched to any gene: 8. The CDR3 consists of 15 residues. Per germline, CDR1 SQVTM and CDR2 ANQGSEA. Written as DNA, the CDR3 is TGCAGCGTCGCTACGGGACTAGCGGCTTACAATGAGCAGTTCTTC. It codes for CSVATGLAAYNEQFF.

The chain uses TRBV7-3 and TRBJ2-2, with 10 bases lining up with TRBD2. The CDR3 consists of 18 residues. Losses at the gene ends were 1 base for V and 4 bases for J; bases not matched to a gene: 9. From germline, CDR1 is SGHTA and CDR2 FQGTGA. CDR3 residues: CASSLMASGSAGTGELFF. The CDR3 coding sequence is TGTGCCAGCAGCTTAATGGCTAGCGGGAGCGCGGGCACCGGGGAGCTGTTTTTT.

The sample holds a few counts of this clone. This chain joins TRBV28 and TRBJ2-1; the match to TRBD2 covers 7 bases. With 6 bases clipped from V and 0 bases from J, the junction kept 5 bases outside the gene matches. CDR1 is MDHEN and CDR2 is SYDVKM in the germline V gene. The CDR3 runs to 15 residues. The CDR3 loop reads CASSPREFSYNEQFF. Written as DNA, the CDR3 is TGTGCCAGCAGCCCGCGGGAGTTCTCCTACAATGAGCAGTTCTTC.

This clone was counted a few times. The rearrangement uses TRBV7-2 and TRBJ2-5, with a tentative D call TRBD1 (6 bases). V was cut by 5 bases and J by 3 bases, with 13 bases left in between. The germline gives CDR1 SGHTA, CDR2 FQGNSA. The CDR3 is 14 amino acids. CDR3 nucleotide sequence: TGTGCCAGCAGCAAACAGGGCGGAGAAGAGACCCAGTACTTC. This encodes CASSKQGGEETQYF. Variable domain in full (rest from reference TRBV7-2 and TRBJ2-5): GAGVSQSPSNKVTEKGKDVELRCDPISGHTALYWYRQSLGQGLEFLIYFQGNSAPDKSGLPSDRFSAERTGGSVSTLTIQRTQQEDSAVYLCASSKQGGEETQYFGPGTRLLVL.

The J gene is TRBJ2-1, the V gene TRBV28; 12 nucleotides match TRBD2. CDR3 length equals 16 residues. V shed 5 bases and J 5 bases; nucleotides not matched to a gene: 7. Germline CDR1 reads MDHEN; CDR2 reads SYDVKM. CDR3 nucleotide sequence: TGTGCCAGCAGTCCCCCCGGACTAGCGGGAAACAATGAGCAGTTCTTC. Translating gives CASSPPGLAGNNEQFF.

The rearrangement uses TRBV28 and TRBJ1-1; D is possibly TRBD1 (6 bases). The length of the CDR3 is 14 residues. Per germline, CDR1 MDHEN and CDR2 SYDVKM. V lost 2 bases and J lost 5, with 12 bases in between. The CDR3 DNA reads as TGTGCCAGCAGTTTAGCGAGGGGGGGGACTGAAGCTTTCTTT. Translated, it gives CASSLARGGTEAFF.

This clone was observed a few times. The chain joins TRBV5-1 to TRBJ2-1, with 11 bases aligning to TRBD2. Trimming took 0 bases from V and 7 from J; bases not matched to a gene: 6. Germline V gene sequence: CDR1 SGHRS, CDR2 YFSETQ. The CDR3 length is 16 residues. The CDR3 nucleotides read TGCGCCAGCAGCTTGGGGCTAGCGGGAGGCCGTAATGAGCAGTTCTTC. Amino acid sequence: CASSLGLAGGRNEQFF.

This clone was detected only a few times. The chain recombines TRBV19 with TRBJ2-7; TRBD2 is a possible D gene (5 bases). This CDR3 has 13 amino acids. The ends were cut back, 5 bases at V and 7 bases at J, with 15 bases in the middle. Per the germline V gene, CDR1 is LNHDA and CDR2 is SQIVND (reference sequence). CDR3 bases: TGTGCCAGTAGTGTCAGCAGCGGATTAGAGCAGTACGTC. As protein: CASSVSSGLEQYV.

This clone was seen a few times. The chain uses TRBV27 and TRBJ1-4, with D tentatively TRBD1 (6 bases). This CDR3 comprises 15 residues. Trimming shortened V by 1 base and J by 3 bases, and 9 bases separated the two germline ends. Germline-derived CDR1 and CDR2 are MNHEY and SMNVEV (reference sequence). CDR3 residues: CASSLYTGPNEKLFF. The CDR3 region has the DNA TGTGCCAGCAGTTTATATACAGGGCCTAATGAAAAACTGTTTTTT.

The chain links TRBV29-1 to TRBJ2-1; D not resolved. The CDR3 extends over 13 amino acids. Germline V CDR1 and CDR2: SQVTM, ANQGSEA. Trimming pared 2 bases from V and 4 bases from J, leaving 9 bases between. The chain's CDR3 is CSVEKTEYNEQFF. CDR3 in DNA: TGCAGCGTTGAAAAGACTGAATACAATGAGCAGTTCTTC.

This clone was counted a few times. The V and J genes are TRBV11-1 and TRBJ2-7; 7 nucleotides align to TRBD1. The length of the CDR3 is 12 residues. The trim removed 4 bases at V and 5 bases at J, leaving 2 bases unmatched. Germline-derived CDR1 and CDR2 are SGHAT and FQDESV (reference sequence). The CDR3 DNA sequence: TGTGCCAGCAGCTCCCAGGGGGACGAGCAGTACTTC. It codes for CASSSQGDEQYF.

The chain is built from TRBV9 and TRBJ2-1; 7 positions agree with TRBD2. The germline V gene encodes CDR1 SGDLS and CDR2 YYNGEE. The CDR3 is 14 residues long. Trimming removed 4 bases from V and 8 bases from J; junction bases left unmatched: 9. The CDR3 bases are TGTGCCAGCAGCCCGCGTCCCGCGGGGGATGAGCAGTTCTTC. Its protein product is CASSPRPAGDEQFF.

This chain joins TRBV5-1 and TRBJ2-1; TRBD1 is a possible D gene (6 bases). CDR1 is SGHRS, CDR2 YFSETQ, per germline. Trimming left V 2 bases short and J 11 bases short, with 14 bases between. This CDR3 is built from 13 residues. DNA of the CDR3: TGCGCCAGCAGCTTCCAACCCCAGGGGCAGCAGTTCTTC. It codes for CASSFQPQGQQFF. Supplemented by reference TRBV5-1 and TRBJ2-1, the full variable domain reads KAGVTQTPRYLIKTRGQQVTLSCSPISGHRSVSWYQQTPGQGLQFLFEYFSETQRNKGNFPGRFSGRQFSNSRSEMNVSTLELGDSALYLCASSFQPQGQQFFGPGTRLTVL.

The chain links TRBV19 to TRBJ2-7; 13 bases map to TRBD2. Germline V gene data show CDR1 as LNHDA and CDR2 as SQIVND (reference sequence). The CDR3 spans 15 residues. Unmatched junction bases numbered 5, after V lost 6 bases and J lost 3 bases. The CDR3 spells CASSAGLAGLYEQYV. The CDR3 DNA reads as TGTGCCAGTAGCGCGGGACTAGCGGGACTCTACGAGCAGTACGTC.

This sequence joins TRBV18 and TRBJ2-5, with D possibly being TRBD2 (5 bases). The germline V gene has CDR1 KGHSH and CDR2 LQKENI. The CDR3 contains 13 residues. Trimming cost V 4 bases and J 4 bases, with 10 bases left between them. For the CDR3, the DNA is TGTGCCAGCTCACAGGAGGTTAGAGAGACCCAGTACTTC. This encodes CASSQEVRETQYF.

V and J are TRBV27 and TRBJ2-7, with 7 bases identical to TRBD2. This CDR3 has 14 amino acids. Germline V gene data show CDR1 as MNHEY and CDR2 as SMNVEV (reference sequence). V shed 4 bases, J shed 4 bases, and the junction held 7 bases outside the gene matches. CDR3 region: CASSSGGRGYEQYF. The CDR3 DNA reads as TGTGCCAGCAGTTCGGGCGGGAGAGGGTACGAGCAGTACTTC.

This clone showed up just a few times. The V gene is TRBV5-6, the J gene TRBJ2-7; 7 nucleotides align to TRBD2. This CDR3 has 14 residues. With V trimmed by 4 bases and J by 4 bases, 8 bases remained unmatched. CDR1 and CDR2 from the germline V gene are SGHDT and YYEEEE. CDR3 sequence reads: CASSPGGRVYEQYV. The CDR3 DNA follows: TGTGCCAGCAGCCCGGGAGGTCGGGTTTACGAGCAGTACGTC.

The V and J genes are TRBV4-3 and TRBJ2-5; D is perhaps TRBD2 (6 bases). Trimming removed 0 bases at V and 2 bases at J, with 16 bases between. CDR3 length: 17 residues. Germline V gene sequence: CDR1 LGHNA, CDR2 YSLEER. Here the CDR3 DNA reads TGCGCCAGCAGCCAAGAGAAGAGGTGGACTATTCAAGAGACCCAGTACTTC. It yields the protein CASSQEKRWTIQETQYF.

This clone was seen more than once but under ten times. The CDR3 loop reads CASSYSQGWETQYF. The CDR3, as DNA: TGTGCCAGCAGTTATTCACAGGGGTGGGAGACCCAGTACTTC. The chain uses TRBV6-5 and TRBJ2-5; 7 bases agree with TRBD1. The CDR3 covers 14 residues. The germline CDR1 and CDR2 sequences are MNHEY and SVGAGI. With V trimmed by 3 bases and J by 5 bases, 6 bases remained unmatched.

The chain links TRBV7-2 to TRBJ2-1, with 15 bases matching TRBD2. CDR1 and CDR2 from the germline V gene are SGHTA and FQGNSA. CDR3 size: 16 residues. V trimming: 5 bases; J trimming: 5 bases; junction bases outside the gene matches: 4. CDR3 protein: CASSVGLAGGHNEQFF. DNA for the CDR3: TGTGCCAGCAGCGTCGGACTAGCGGGAGGGCACAATGAGCAGTTCTTC.

The chain employs TRBV5-1 and TRBJ2-3; TRBD2 is a possible D gene (6 bases). V was trimmed by 0 bases and J by 2 bases, leaving 13 bases between them. The length of the CDR3 is 16 residues. Germline V gives CDR1 SGHRS, CDR2 YFSETQ. DNA for the CDR3: TGCGCCAGCAGCTTGGCTGGACTACCCTACACAGATACGCAGTATTTT. It encodes CASSLAGLPYTDTQYF.

The chain uses TRBV21-1 and TRBJ2-7; TRBD1 is taken as the D call from the table, unchecked against the DNA. TRBV21-1 is shown as a pseudogene. CDR3 length equals 16 residues. CDR3 DNA: TGTGCCAGCAGCAAGGGGCTATGGTTATCAGCCTACGAGCAGTACTTC. Protein sequence: CASSKGLWLSAYEQYF.

This clone was observed a handful of times. This chain connects TRBV15 to TRBJ2-5; TRBD2 is a possible D gene (6 bases). CDR1 and CDR2 from the germline V gene are LNHNV and YYDKDF (reference sequence). The length of the CDR3 is 16 residues. Trimming pared 1 base from V and 5 bases from J, leaving 17 bases between. As DNA, the CDR3 is TGTGCCACCAGCAGAGGATTAGCGGTCTATCTGGAGACCCAGTACTTC. It codes for CATSRGLAVYLETQYF.

This clone occurred a few times. This chain links TRBV7-3 with TRBJ2-1, with 9 bases lining up with TRBD2. Germline CDR1 is SGHTA and CDR2 is FQGTGA. The CDR3 runs 15 residues. V lost 2 bases and J lost 2; bases outside the gene matches: 1. The CDR3 loop is CASSLASGTYNEQFF. In DNA form, the CDR3 reads TGTGCCAGCAGCTTAGCTAGCGGGACCTACAATGAGCAGTTCTTC. Complete variable domain (other parts from reference TRBV7-3 and TRBJ2-1): GAGVSQTPSNKVTEKGKYVELRCDPISGHTALYWYRQSLGQGPEFLIYFQGTGAADDSGLPNDRFFAVRPEGSVSTLKIQRTERGDSAVYLCASSLASGTYNEQFFGPGTRLTVL.